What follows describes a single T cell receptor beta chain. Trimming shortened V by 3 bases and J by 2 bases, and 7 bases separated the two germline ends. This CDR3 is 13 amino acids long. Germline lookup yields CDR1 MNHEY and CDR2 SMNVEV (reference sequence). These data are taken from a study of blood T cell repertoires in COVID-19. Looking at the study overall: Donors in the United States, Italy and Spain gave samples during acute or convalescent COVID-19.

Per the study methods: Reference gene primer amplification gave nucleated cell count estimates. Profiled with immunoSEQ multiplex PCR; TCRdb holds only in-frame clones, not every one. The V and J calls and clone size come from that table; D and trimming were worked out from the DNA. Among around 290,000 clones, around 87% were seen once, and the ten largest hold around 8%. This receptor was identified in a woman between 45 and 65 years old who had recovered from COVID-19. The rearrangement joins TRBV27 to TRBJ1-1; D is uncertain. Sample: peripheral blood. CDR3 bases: TGTGCCAGCAGTTTCCGGGGAAACACTGAAGCTTTCTTT. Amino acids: CASSFRGNTEAFF.